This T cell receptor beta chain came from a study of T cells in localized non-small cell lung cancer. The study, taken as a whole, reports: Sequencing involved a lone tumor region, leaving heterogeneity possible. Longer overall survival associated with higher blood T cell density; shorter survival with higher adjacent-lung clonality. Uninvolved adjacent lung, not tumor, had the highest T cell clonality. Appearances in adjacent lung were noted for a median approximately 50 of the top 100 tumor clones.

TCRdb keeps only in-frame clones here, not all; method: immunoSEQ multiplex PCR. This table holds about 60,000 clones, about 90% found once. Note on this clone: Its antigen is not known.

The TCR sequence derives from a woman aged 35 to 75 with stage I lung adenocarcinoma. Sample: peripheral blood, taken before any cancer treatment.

CDR3 nucleotides: TGTGCCAGCTCCCCTACTACGTCCGGGGAGCTGTTTTTT. It specifies CASSPTTSGELFF. The genes are TRBV18 and TRBJ2-2; unclear D gene. This CDR3 spans 13 amino acids. V lost 6 bases, J lost 6 bases, and 11 bases lay in between. CDR1 KGHSH and CDR2 LQKENI come from the germline V gene.